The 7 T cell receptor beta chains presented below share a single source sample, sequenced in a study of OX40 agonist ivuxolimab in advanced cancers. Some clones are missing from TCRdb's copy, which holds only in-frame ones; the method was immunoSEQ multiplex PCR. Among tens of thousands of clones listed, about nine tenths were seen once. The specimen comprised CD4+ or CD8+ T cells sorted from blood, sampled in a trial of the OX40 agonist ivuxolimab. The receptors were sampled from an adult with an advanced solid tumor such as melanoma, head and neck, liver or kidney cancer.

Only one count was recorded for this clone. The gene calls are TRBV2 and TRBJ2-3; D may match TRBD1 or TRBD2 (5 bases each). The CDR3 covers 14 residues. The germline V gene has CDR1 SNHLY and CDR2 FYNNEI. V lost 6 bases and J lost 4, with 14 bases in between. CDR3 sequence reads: CASRLGEQPDTQYF. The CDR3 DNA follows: TGTGCCAGCAGACTGGGGGAACAGCCAGATACGCAGTATTTT.

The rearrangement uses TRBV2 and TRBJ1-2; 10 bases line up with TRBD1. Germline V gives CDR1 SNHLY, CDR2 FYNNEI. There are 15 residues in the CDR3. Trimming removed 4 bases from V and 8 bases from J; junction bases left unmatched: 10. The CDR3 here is CASSASRDRGRGYTF. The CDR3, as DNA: TGTGCCAGCAGTGCGTCCCGGGACAGGGGCCGGGGCTACACCTTC.

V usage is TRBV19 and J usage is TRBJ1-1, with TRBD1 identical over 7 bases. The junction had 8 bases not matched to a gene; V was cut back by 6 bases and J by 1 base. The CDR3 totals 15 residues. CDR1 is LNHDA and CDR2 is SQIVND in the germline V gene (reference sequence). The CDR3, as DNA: TGTGCCAGTAGAACCCAACGGACAGGGAACACTGAAGCTTTCTTT. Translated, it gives CASRTQRTGNTEAFF.

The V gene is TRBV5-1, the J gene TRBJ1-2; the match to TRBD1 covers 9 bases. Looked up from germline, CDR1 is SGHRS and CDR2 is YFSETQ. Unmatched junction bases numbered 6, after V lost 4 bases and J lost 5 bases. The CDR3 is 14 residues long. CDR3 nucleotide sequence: TGCGCCAGCAGCAGGACAGGGGAGGGGTATGGCTACACCTTC. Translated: CASSRTGEGYGYTF.

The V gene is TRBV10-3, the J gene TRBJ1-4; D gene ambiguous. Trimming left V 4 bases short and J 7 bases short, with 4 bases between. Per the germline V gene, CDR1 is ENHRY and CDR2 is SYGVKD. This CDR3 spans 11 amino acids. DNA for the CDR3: TGTGCCATCAGTGGCGGTGAAAAACTGTTTTTT. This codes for CAISGGEKLFF.

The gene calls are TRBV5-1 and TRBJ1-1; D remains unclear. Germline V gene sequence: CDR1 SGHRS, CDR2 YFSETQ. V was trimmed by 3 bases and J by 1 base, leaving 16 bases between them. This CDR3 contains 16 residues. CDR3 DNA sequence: TGCGCCAGCAGCTATCAAACCGGGCCATCGAACACTGAAGCTTTCTTT. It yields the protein CASSYQTGPSNTEAFF.

The DNA of the CDR3 is TGTGCCAGCAGCCAGACAGGGGACTATTATAGGGGTAACTATGGCTACACCTTC. Amino acid sequence: CASSQTGDYYRGNYGYTF. This rearrangement joins TRBV7-9 to TRBJ1-2, with 8 bases that match TRBD1. In germline, CDR1 is SEHNR, CDR2 FQNEAQ (reference sequence). Losses at the gene ends were 5 bases for V and 1 base for J; bases not matched to a gene: 15. This CDR3 is 18 amino acids long.